This TCR beta chain was captured by sequencing in a study of blood T cell repertoires in COVID-19. Study at large: The United States, Italy and Spain supplied acute and convalescent COVID-19 samples. Sample material is recorded as cDNA or gDNA derived from T cells, B-cell-depleted T cells, or PBMCs.

This clone was picked up a small number of times. This CDR3 is built from 13 residues. V was cut by 5 bases and J by 4 bases, with 12 bases left in between. In germline, CDR1 is SGHTA, CDR2 FQGNSA. The table came from immunoSEQ multiplex PCR; TCRdb's copy has only in-frame clones and leaves some out. The data hold 150,000 to 200,000 clones, with approximately 79% observed a single time. The rearrangement joins TRBV7-2 to TRBJ2-7; maybe TRBD2 (5 bases). This clonotype was sampled from a woman aged 80 or older with acute or convalescent COVID-19. Sequencing input: peripheral blood. Here the CDR3 reads CASSLGEEYEQYF. CDR3 coding DNA: TGTGCCAGCAGCCTCGGGGAAGAGTACGAGCAGTACTTC.